This TCR beta chain was observed in a study of CD8+ T cells in alopecia areata. Study-level information: In an open-label trial, patients got 5 to 10 mg tofacitinib twice daily. The study gave tofacitinib for 6 to 18 months, then 6 months off drug.

Researchers took lesional scalp punch biopsies and peripheral blood from people who were alopecia areata patients. CDR3 length equals 12 residues. Per the germline V gene, CDR1 is GTSNPN and CDR2 is SVGIG (reference sequence). Trimming stripped 2 bases from V and 4 bases from J, with 8 bases between. RNA extraction and reverse transcription yielded cDNA as sequencing template. Generated by immunoSEQ multiplex PCR, the TCRdb table keeps only in-frame clones and is missing some. The sample records approximately 100,000 clones, nearly 45% being singletons. This TCR was recovered from a human donor with alopecia areata. The sequenced sample was CD4+ T cells sorted from blood. The chain uses TRBV30 and TRBJ1-1; the D is unclear. The CDR3 DNA reads as TGTGCCTGGAGTCCCAGAACCACTGAAGCTTTCTTT. As protein: CAWSPRTTEAFF.